The sequence of this T cell receptor beta chain was determined in a study of cytomegalovirus exposure and HLA in healthy donors. PCR involved 60 Vbeta and 13 Jbeta primers. Libraries were prepared by immunoSEQ multiplex PCR; TCRdb keeps only in-frame clonotypes and omits some of them. Altogether roughly 120,000 clones are present, about 74% being singletons, with the ten largest covering around 4.2%. This clone was seen a few times. CDR1 and CDR2 (germline): SGHNT, YYREEE (reference sequence). V was pared by 2 bases and J by 4 bases, with 11 bases between. The CDR3 spans 14 residues. The gene calls are TRBV5-4 and TRBJ2-3; possible D gene TRBD2, 6 bases. This sequence originates from a woman aged 50 to 60 in good health and CMV-seropositive. Sequencing was performed on PBMCs. The CDR3 nucleotides read TGTGCCAGCAGCTTAGATAGCGGCGCAGATACGCAGTATTTT. Encoded protein: CASSLDSGADTQYF.